The sequence of this T cell receptor beta chain was determined in a study of T cell responses to AZD1222 COVID-19 vaccine. Turning to this clone: Antigen specificity is unknown.

Using immunoSEQ multiplex PCR, the repertoire was profiled, and TCRdb retains in-frame clones only, with some absent. The sample includes over 140,000 clones, nearly 95% of them seen just once. Findings and caveats of the study: Most donors were white British, females outnumbered males, and clonal diversity was possibly underestimated.

The source of this sequence is an adult who received the AZD1222 COVID-19 vaccine. This sample comprised peripheral blood, obtained 28 days after the second AZD1222 dose.

The CDR3, as DNA: TGCAGCGCCCTCGGGCAGGGGGATACCGGGGAGCTGTTTTTT. Translated: CSALGQGDTGELFF. The J gene is TRBJ2-2, the V gene TRBV29-1, with TRBD1 identical over 7 bases. V shed 7 bases and J 5 bases; nucleotides not matched to a gene: 10. The CDR3 contains 14 residues. Germline-derived CDR1 and CDR2 are SQVTM and ANQGSEA.